This T cell receptor (beta chain) was observed in a study of persistence of HIV-infected CD4 T cells. The libraries were made with immunoSEQ version 4 in survey mode. Libraries were prepared by immunoSEQ multiplex PCR; TCRdb keeps only in-frame clonotypes and omits some of them. This table has about 20,000 clones, 65% appearing once. V was cut by 1 base and J by 3 bases, with 15 bases left in between. There are 17 residues in the CDR3. The germline CDR1 and CDR2 sequences are SGHTA and FQGNSA. A remark on this clone: Its specificity is not known.

The stimulus was an HIV-1 Gag 15-mer peptide pool, approximately 0.93 ug/peptide/mL. Responding CD4+ T cells were sorted by upregulation of both CD40 ligand and CD69. The input for sequencing was CD4+ T cells sorted from PBMCs after roughly 18-hour stimulation, taken from a patient who received antiretroviral therapy. This receptor was taken from an adult woman with HIV who was CMV-seropositive. This chain connects TRBV7-2 to TRBJ1-4, with D unclear. The CDR3 here is CASSLGPFRAANEKLFF. The CDR3 nucleotides are TGTGCCAGCAGCTTAGGTCCCTTCCGGGCGGCTAATGAAAAACTGTTTTTT.